Listed below are T cell receptor beta chains from one sample, sequenced in a study of blood T cell repertoires in COVID-19. Sequencing used immunoSEQ multiplex PCR; TCRdb keeps in-frame clones, though not all of them. Here the sample spans roughly 290,000 clones, approximately 85% being singletons. Sample: PBMCs or T cells enriched from blood (not recorded which). The receptors come from a woman aged 25 to 39 who had recovered from COVID-19. The CDR3 runs from the conserved cysteine through the conserved F or W. The order of the fields is V gene, CDR3 protein.

TRBV28,CASSAMMLNYGYTF
TRBV30,CAWGRGSSEQYF
TRBV29-1,CSVWGEAAEAFF
TRBV5-6,CASSSGTGNYGYTF
TRBV11-2,CASRTGQGVKEKLFF
TRBV28,CATSPGQGIEAFF
TRBV28,CASRVSTGTTEAFF
TRBV2,CASRTVRYEQYF
TRBV7-9,CASSFLAGVNEQFF
TRBV24-1,CATSEHLAGRKYF
TRBV4-1,CASSQLAGGSTDTQYF
TRBV28,CASSPSFWGQQALLNTEAFF
TRBV5-8,CASSGIGVRDSNQPQHF
TRBV10-3,CAISELGMSPTTYEQYF
TRBV27,CASSPSLAVAKNIQYF
TRBV28,CASSDPGTGGVLGYGYTF
TRBV3-1/TRBV3-2,CASSQETSGRVEQYF
TRBV5-1,CASSSGDRGSETQYF